This T cell receptor beta chain was sequenced in a study of blood T cell repertoires in COVID-19. As for the study in general: Samples representing acute and convalescent COVID-19 were sourced from the United States, Italy and Spain.

In the original processing: Counts of nucleated cells, estimated from reference gene primer amplification, were obtained. TCRdb's copy holds only in-frame clones and misses some; the assay was immunoSEQ multiplex PCR. The D gene and trimming were derived from the DNA, and the V and J assignments and clone size from that table. This table holds some 300,000 clones, around 89% found once. The CDR3 loop spans 18 amino acids. V shed 5 bases, J shed 2 bases, and the junction held 11 bases outside the gene matches. Germline V gives CDR1 SGHVT, CDR2 SQSDAQ. Followed longitudinally, the Seattle patients had been enrolled during active infection.

The receptor was derived from a woman in her forties or fifties with COVID-19, enrolled during active disease. V is TRBV7-4 and J is TRBJ2-2, with 10 bases that match TRBD2. Sequencing used peripheral blood. The CDR3 DNA follows: TGTGCCAGCAGCCCCCTAATATTAGCGGGAGGAAACACCGGGGAGCTGTTTTTT. Translated, it gives CASSPLILAGGNTGELFF.